The 21 T cell receptor beta chains listed next were all sequenced from one sample in a study of OX40 agonist ivuxolimab in advanced cancers. Clones were sequenced by immunoSEQ multiplex PCR, and TCRdb holds only the in-frame ones, with some missing. The table shows tens of thousands of clones, with 70% to 80% occurring only once. Specimen: CD4+ or CD8+ T cells sorted from blood, collected in a trial of the OX40 agonist ivuxolimab. These receptors all stem from an adult with an advanced solid tumor such as melanoma, head and neck, liver or kidney cancer.

V is TRBV4-1 and J is TRBJ2-7; D may correspond to TRBD1 or TRBD2 (5 bases each). The CDR3 length is 15 residues. Looked up from germline, CDR1 is MGHRA and CDR2 is YSYEKL. Trimming took 3 bases from V and 1 from J, leaving 13 bases between them. The CDR3 loop is CASSHRDGESYEQYF. CDR3 coding DNA: TGCGCCAGCAGCCATCGGGACGGGGAGTCCTACGAGCAGTACTTC.

The chain combines TRBV5-1 with TRBJ1-4, with D perhaps TRBD1 (5 bases). The CDR3 loop spans 13 amino acids. Between the trimmed V and J ends, which lost 2 bases and 8 bases, there was a span of 10 bases. CDR1 is SGHRS, CDR2 YFSETQ, per germline. CDR3 sequence: CASSFKWGEKLFF. The CDR3 DNA is TGCGCCAGCAGCTTTAAGTGGGGGGAAAAACTGTTTTTT.

The chain uses TRBV2 and TRBJ1-4; tentative D call: TRBD1 (5 bases). Germline V lookup: CDR1 SNHLY, CDR2 FYNNEI. This CDR3 comprises 14 residues. The V gene lost 6 bases and the J gene lost 7 bases, with 15 bases spanning the gap. CDR3 DNA sequence: TGTGCCAGCAGCCCCGTCGGGGCGGGTGAAAAACTGTTTTTT. Its protein product is CASSPVGAGEKLFF.

The chain combines TRBV27 with TRBJ1-6; D call uncertain. The germline V and J ends were trimmed by 6 bases and 0 bases, with 15 bases remaining between them. Germline CDR1 reads MNHEY; CDR2 reads SMNVEV (reference sequence). This CDR3 spans 17 amino acids. CDR3 in amino acids: CASSLLGPSSYNSPLHF. For the CDR3, the DNA is TGTGCCAGCAGCTTACTAGGCCCGAGCTCCTATAATTCACCCCTCCACTTT.

This chain uses TRBV9 with TRBJ1-1, with D possibly being TRBD1 (5 bases). CDR1 is SGDLS, CDR2 YYNGEE, per germline. This CDR3 comprises 14 residues. The V gene lost 2 bases and the J gene lost 4 bases, with 12 bases spanning the gap. DNA of the CDR3: TGTGCCAGCAGCGTCCAGGGTTCCTCCACTGAAGCTTTCTTT. Translation: CASSVQGSSTEAFF.

The rearrangement uses TRBV6-5 and TRBJ2-3; tentative D call: TRBD1 (6 bases). Trimming took off 5 bases at V and 5 bases at J, with 11 bases between the two ends. Germline V lookup: CDR1 MNHEY, CDR2 SVGAGI. The CDR3 spans 13 residues. CDR3 sequence reads: CASSETTGDTQYF. The CDR3 nucleotides are TGTGCCAGCAGTGAAACGACAGGAGATACGCAGTATTTT.

The chain recombines TRBV5-6 with TRBJ1-2; weak D call: TRBD1 (5 bases). The CDR3 is 15 residues long. The V end lost 4 bases, the J end lost 4 bases, and 17 bases lay between the germline ends. CDR1 is SGHDT, CDR2 YYEEEE, per germline. The CDR3 DNA reads as TGTGCCAGCAGCCCCGGGGGACGTGGTGGCTATGGCTACACCTTC. Translating it yields CASSPGGRGGYGYTF. Filled out from reference TRBV5-6 and TRBJ1-2, the complete variable domain reads DAGVTQSPTHLIKTRGQQVTLRCSPKSGHDTVSWYQQALGQGPQFIFQYYEEEERQRGNFPDRFSGHQFPNYSSELNVNALLLGDSALYLCASSPGGRGGYGYTFGSGTRLTVV.

This clone was detected only a few times. J is TRBJ1-5 and V is TRBV2, with D possibly TRBD1 on 5 matching bases. Germline V gives CDR1 SNHLY, CDR2 FYNNEI. The CDR3 extends over 14 amino acids. Trimming shortened V by 6 bases and J by 4 bases, and 13 bases separated the two germline ends. The CDR3: CASRDGTGNQPQHF. CDR3 nucleotide sequence: TGTGCCAGCAGAGATGGGACTGGTAATCAGCCCCAGCATTTT.

The V and J genes are TRBV6-5 and TRBJ2-7; 7 bases map to TRBD2. CDR1 is MNHEY and CDR2 is SVGAGI in the germline V gene. The CDR3 totals 14 residues. V dropped 5 bases and J dropped 0; count of bases not matched to a gene: 4. Written as DNA, the CDR3 is TGTGCCAGCAGTGACTGGACTAGCTCCTACGAGCAGTACTTC. Translating it yields CASSDWTSSYEQYF.

The chain uses TRBV11-3 and TRBJ2-3, with D possibly matching TRBD2 (7 bases). Trimming took off 1 base at V and 1 base at J, with 12 bases between the two ends. CDR1 SGHNT and CDR2 YENEEA come from the germline V gene. The CDR3 has 16 residues. CDR3 DNA: TGTGCCAGCAGCTTAGTTGCGGGGGCTGGCACAGATACGCAGTATTTT. It codes for CASSLVAGAGTDTQYF.

The chain links TRBV28 to TRBJ1-1, with 12 bases matching TRBD1. V trimming: 8 bases; J trimming: 8 bases; junction bases outside the gene matches: 12. Germline assignment: CDR1 MDHEN and CDR2 SYDVKM. This CDR3 is built from 15 residues. The CDR3 here is CASVGGGQGAAEAFF. The CDR3 DNA reads TGTGCCAGCGTTGGTGGGGGACAGGGGGCTGCAGAAGCTTTCTTT. Filled out from reference TRBV28 and TRBJ1-1, the complete variable domain reads DVKVTQSSRYLVKRTGEKVFLECVQDMDHENMFWYRQDPGLGLRLIYFSYDVKMKEKGDIPEGYSVSREKKERFSLILESASTNQTSMYLCASVGGGQGAAEAFFGQGTRLTVV.

The chain joins TRBV10-2 to TRBJ2-3; 7 nucleotides line up with TRBD2. This CDR3 has 15 residues. Germline CDR1 and CDR2: WSHSY and SAAADI. V trimming: 6 bases; J trimming: 2 bases; junction bases outside the gene matches: 8. CDR3 loop: CASRASGPDTDTQYF. CDR3 DNA: TGCGCCAGCAGGGCTAGCGGCCCGGACACAGATACGCAGTATTTT.

The rearrangement joins TRBV6-1 to TRBJ1-3; D is uncertain. CDR3 length equals 14 residues. The V gene's germline CDR1 is MNHNS and CDR2 SASEGT. V shed 4 bases and J shed 0 bases, with 7 bases lying between them. The CDR3 DNA follows: TGTGCCAGCAGTGTCAGGATCTCTGGAAACACCATATATTTT. Translation: CASSVRISGNTIYF.

In its sample, this clone was seen once. The rearrangement uses TRBV5-1 and TRBJ2-7; 8 bases line up with TRBD1. Trimming at V came to 4 bases and at J to 4 bases, leaving 1 base not matched to a gene. Germline lookup yields CDR1 SGHRS and CDR2 YFSETQ. The CDR3 has 12 residues. CDR3 DNA sequence: TGCGCCAGCAGCCGGACAGGGTACGAGCAGTACTTC. This gives the protein CASSRTGYEQYF.

This clone was seen a single time. The genes are TRBV27 and TRBJ2-5; D is possibly TRBD2 (7 bases). Germline CDR1 is MNHEY and CDR2 is SMNVEV (reference sequence). V gave up 5 bases and J gave up 5 bases, with 18 bases separating them. This CDR3 region has 15 residues. CDR3 region: CASSPVRGGLETQYF. The CDR3 nucleotides are TGTGCCAGCAGTCCCGTTAGGGGGGGACTTGAGACCCAGTACTTC.

Concerning this clone itself: In this CDR3 the conserved last residue, phenylalanine or tryptophan, is missing, so a read error is likely. The chain uses TRBV2 and TRBJ1-1; D remains ambiguous. This CDR3 contains 13 residues. V was shortened by 7 bases and J by 0 bases, with 9 bases between the two germline ends. CDR1 and CDR2 from the germline V gene are SNHLY and FYNNEI. CDR3 loop: CASIISVNTEAFS. Here the CDR3 DNA reads TGTGCCAGCATTATCAGTGTGAACACTGAAGCTTTCTCT.

The gene calls are TRBV30 and TRBJ2-1; D is perhaps TRBD1 (5 bases). The CDR3 is made up of 14 amino acids. From germline, CDR1 is GTSNPN and CDR2 SVGIG (reference sequence). The ends were cut back, 1 base at V and 9 bases at J, with 16 bases in the middle. CDR3 sequence: CAWSARGKIGEQFF. CDR3 DNA: TGTGCCTGGAGTGCAAGGGGCAAGATAGGTGAGCAGTTCTTC.

The chain has TRBV9 and TRBJ2-5; 7 bases map to TRBD1. V trimming: 4 bases; J trimming: 3 bases; junction bases outside the gene matches: 12. The germline gives CDR1 SGDLS, CDR2 YYNGEE. The CDR3 has 16 residues. CDR3 protein: CASSYRQGYPEETQYF. The CDR3 DNA follows: TGTGCCAGCAGCTACCGACAGGGTTATCCTGAAGAGACCCAGTACTTC.

This chain connects TRBV28 to TRBJ2-5; D is possibly TRBD2 (5 bases). V lost 2 bases and J lost 2, with 18 bases in between. The CDR3 totals 17 residues. Per germline, CDR1 MDHEN and CDR2 SYDVKM. For the CDR3, the DNA is TGTGCCAGCAGTTTAGTTCCCGGAGGCAAGATTCAAGAGACCCAGTACTTC. Translation gives CASSLVPGGKIQETQYF. Together with reference TRBV28 and TRBJ2-5, the CDR3 gives the full variable domain: DVKVTQSSRYLVKRTGEKVFLECVQDMDHENMFWYRQDPGLGLRLIYFSYDVKMKEKGDIPEGYSVSREKKERFSLILESASTNQTSMYLCASSLVPGGKIQETQYFGPGTRLLVL.

The chain is built from TRBV29-1 and TRBJ1-2, with D unclear. V lost 2 bases to trimming and J lost 3 bases, with 16 bases between them. CDR1 is SQVTM and CDR2 is ANQGSEA in the germline V gene. The CDR3 consists of 15 residues. The CDR3 loop reads CSVETPLRPYYGYTF. Here the CDR3 DNA reads TGCAGCGTTGAAACTCCACTTCGACCCTACTATGGCTACACCTTC.

This clone was seen once. This chain links TRBV15 with TRBJ1-2; 9 bases agree with TRBD1. Germline V gene data show CDR1 as LNHNV and CDR2 as YYDKDF (reference sequence). With V trimmed by 2 bases and J by 3 bases, 4 bases remained unmatched. The CDR3 totals 15 residues. CDR3 loop: CATSRRTGVDYGYTF. The CDR3 coding sequence is TGTGCCACCAGCAGACGGACAGGGGTTGACTATGGCTACACCTTC. Variable domain in full (rest from reference TRBV15 and TRBJ1-2): DAMVIQNPRYQVTQFGKPVTLSCSQTLNHNVMYWYQQKSSQAPKLLFHYYDKDFNNEADTPDNFQSRRPNTSFCFLDIRSPGLGDTAMYLCATSRRTGVDYGYTFGSGTRLTVV.